Detailed here is one TCR beta chain. This clonotype was detected a few times. Which antigen it targets is not known. No much larger clone exists at a distance of one base, and base qualities are not known. The germline V gene sets CDR1 to LGHNA and CDR2 to YNFKEQ. The CDR3 contains 15 residues, cysteine and phenylalanine counted. Left in the record is the CDR3 DNA by itself, 45 bases read in frame from the first base. The junction shows trimming of 7 bases on V and 6 bases on J, plus 18 bases between the germline ends. These data originate in a study of T-cell memory formation after mild COVID-19 (dated by TCRdb to the early 2020s). Context from the whole study: Most TCR sequence clusters were specific to one of the two donors. Longitudinal TCRalpha and TCRbeta repertoire sequencing tracked T-cell clones expanding and contracting after mild COVID-19 in two donors. Two young, previously healthy adult volunteers, one female and one male, were included in the cohort.

The sample was run on an Illumina NovaSeq 6000. Using 5'RACE with constant-segment primers, TCRalpha and TCRbeta cDNA libraries were constructed, with sample barcodes and unique molecular identifiers added in the process. RNA was extracted from every sample with Trizol reagent. Amplification of the libraries took two PCR steps, and the second step added a second sample barcode plus Illumina TruSeq adapters. The libraries were sequenced on an Illumina NovaSeq using 2 x 150 bp paired-end reads. For the original study's pipeline: Demultiplexing of reads and collapsing into UMI-guided consensus sequences were performed with migec v1.2.7. With mixcr v2.1.11, UMI consensuses were aligned to TRA and TRB V and J templates and assembled into clonotypes. Expanded or contracted clonotypes were those called significant by both edgeR and NoisET, with noise models trained on biological replicates. For edgeR calls, a false discovery rate-adjusted p below 0.01 and a log2 fold-change threshold of 1 were applied. As an exploratory analysis of dynamics, max-normalized trajectories of the 1000 most abundant clonotypes were examined with PCA combined with hierarchical clustering. Separately sequenced CD4+ and CD8+ repertoires were used to assign the CD4 or CD8 phenotype of responding clones. The public sequencing data were trimmed at Q25 with fastp and processed into clonotypes with MiXCR by TCRdb, which kept only in-frame beta chains. Every entry covers one CDR3 protein and lists the most common genes and DNA from its rows. Clone size and V and J calls follow TCRdb, not the original study. The sample table records around 310,000 distinct CDR3 sequences; about 16% of these occur just once. The ten most abundant clones make up 20% to 25% of the sample.

PBMCs were isolated by Ficoll-Paque density gradient centrifugation. What the research found in general, with its limitations: The second-wave clones that peaked on day 37 were not confirmed to be SARS-CoV-2 specific. Contracting CD4+ clones appeared mostly in the CM and EM memory subsets, whereas CD8+ clones were enriched in EMRA. Clones that contracted from day 15 to 85 showed balanced CD4/CD8 phenotypes, whereas a second wave of clones that expanded from day 15 to 37 leaned towards CD4+. Only a couple of mild cases were covered in the study, and larger cohorts including severe cases with pre-infection samples were considered necessary. Some responding clones were detected in pre-infection memory, suggesting pre-existing cross-reactive memory T cells joined the SARS-CoV-2 response.

The sequence links TRBV4-2 to TRBJ2-2, and the D gene may be TRBD2, 6 bases matching. The receptor comes from a man aged 18 to 29 who had mild COVID-19 (a few samples of this study predate the infection). The sample titles of this study are shuffled in the database, so cell type and time point are left out; the donor was told from shared clones. Sequences were obtained from PBMCs or a T cell subset sorted from them (not recorded which). The nucleotides are TGTGCCAGCAACACGAGGCCGGGGGACCCCGGGGAGCTGTTTTTT. It codes for CASNTRPGDPGELFF.